This paragraph covers one T cell receptor (beta chain) sequence. No cognate antigen has been identified for it. Per-base quality was not reported, and no clone a single base away is much larger than it. TCRbeta CDR3 regions were amplified from genomic DNA using the immunoSEQ Assay, a bias-controlled multiplex PCR. The study's own analysis went as follows. Within the assay, amplification of reference gene primers was used to estimate how many nucleated cells each sample contained. To quantify the absolute abundance of each unique TCRbeta CDR3 rearrangement, sequence reads were collapsed and filtered. For each sample, productive Simpson clonality was calculated as the square root of Simpson's diversity index over productive rearrangements. In TCRdb, the immuneACCESS table is reduced to in-frame sequences with V and J assigned. These tables do not hold every clone; where another copy was compared, an unresolved V gene accounts for under half, and the others remain unexplained. The V and J calls and the clone size are those of that table, but D and trimming were determined from the DNA. For this sample there are about 230,000 clones; more than 80% appear just once. Together, the top ten hold under 2% of the sample.

The data were taken from a study of blood T cell repertoires in COVID-19 (dated by TCRdb to about 2020). About the full investigation: Collaborator samples came from the United States, Italy and Spain and covered acute and convalescent phases of COVID-19. The prospective study material was composed of cDNA or gDNA derived from T cells, B-cell-depleted T cells, or PBMCs. Subjects who had been exposed to COVID-19, were actively infected with it, or had recovered from it provided the deeply sampled blood TCRbeta repertoires that made up the dataset. The repertoires were released in a freely available public database intended as a resource for research on the immune response to SARS-CoV-2. The samples were drawn from the first 160 participants of the ongoing ImmuneRACE study and from 1,254 subjects provided by 6 global collaborators. Nearly every sample came with metadata listing a de-identified subject ID, COVID-19 status, age in years and sex. HLA class I and class II types, where available, came from metadata supplied by the sample provider rather than from assay-based typing. Beyond this particular receptor, the publication reports: How much clinical and demographic metadata was included differed by source and by participant, and the metadata was provided uncurated.

The CDR3 spans 13 residues, from the cysteine through the phenylalanine. The only DNA kept is the CDR3, 39 bases in frame from the first base. Reading the germline V gene gives CDR1 SQVTM and CDR2 ANQGSEA. V ends up 7 bases short and J 4 bases short, with an unmatched junction base count of 9. Participants in the prospective study were aged roughly 18 to 89 years, lived in under 30 United States geographic areas, and enrolled through a virtual design. In the prospective study, participants were assigned to cohorts based on the clinical history participants reported in a screening survey and a study questionnaire. For ImmuneRACE Cohort 3, a participant was defined as recovered based on two consecutive negative NP/OP PCR tests, clearance by a healthcare professional, or resolution of symptoms. In the prospective study, mobile phlebotomists collected whole blood, serum and a nasopharyngeal or oropharyngeal swab from each participant. Additional blood draws and questionnaires over a 2-month period could optionally be provided by prospective study participants. Before DNA extraction, blood samples from the prospective study were shipped at room temperature or frozen.

The sequencing input was PBMCs or T cells enriched from blood (not recorded which). The origin of this receptor is a man aged 55 to 70 who had recovered from COVID-19. The V gene is TRBV29-1 and the J gene is TRBJ1-1; 7 bases in between match TRBD1. The encoded CDR3 is CSGERDSGTEAFF. The sequenced DNA is TGCAGCGGCGAAAGGGACAGCGGCACTGAAGCTTTCTTT. The variable domain in full, with residues beyond the CDR3 obtained from the reference TRBV29-1 and TRBJ1-1 genes, is SAVISQKPSRDICQRGTSLTIQCQVDSQVTMMFWYRQQPGQSLTLIATANQGSEATYESGFVIDKFPISRPNLTFSTLTVSNMSPEDSSIYLCSGERDSGTEAFFGQGTRLTVV.